These 25 T cell receptor beta chains were all obtained from the same sample, sequenced in a study of blood T cell repertoires in COVID-19. Profiling relied on immunoSEQ multiplex PCR, and the TCRdb table lists in-frame clones only, not all of them. The profile shows approximately 76,000 clones, around 90% of them singletons. The sample was peripheral blood. These TCRs come from a man younger than 40 with acute or convalescent COVID-19.

The rearrangement links TRBV24-1 to TRBJ2-5, with D possibly matching TRBD2 (5 bases). CDR1 KGHDR and CDR2 SFDVKD come from the germline V gene. This CDR3 region has 12 residues. V lost 0 bases and J lost 7, with 5 bases in between. CDR3 in amino acids: CATSDLRGTQYF. The CDR3 DNA reads as TGTGCCACCAGTGATTTGCGGGGGACCCAGTACTTC.

The chain couples TRBV7-3 to TRBJ2-2; possibly TRBD2 for D (6 bases). In germline, CDR1 is SGHTA, CDR2 FQGTGA. V was pared by 3 bases and J by 1 base, with 6 bases between. This CDR3 has 14 amino acids. CDR3 region: CASSLGLNTGELFF. The CDR3 DNA reads TGTGCCAGCAGCTTGGGACTGAACACCGGGGAGCTGTTTTTT.

The chain has TRBV28 and TRBJ2-3; tentatively, D is TRBD2 (5 bases). This CDR3 has 14 amino acids. V was cut by 6 bases and J by 1 base, with 11 bases left in between. Germline lookup yields CDR1 MDHEN and CDR2 SYDVKM. The CDR3 sequence is CASRSFSGTDTQYF. The CDR3 DNA reads as TGTGCCAGCAGAAGCTTTAGCGGCACAGATACGCAGTATTTT.

The genes are TRBV12-3 or TRBV12-4 and TRBJ2-1; D is unclear. V lost 5 bases and J lost 6, with 11 bases in between. There are 13 residues in the CDR3. CDR3 coding DNA: TGTGCCAGCAGTCCTAGGCAAACCAATGAGCAGTTCTTC. Translated, it gives CASSPRQTNEQFF.

The rearrangement joins TRBV18 to TRBJ1-4; 9 bases agree with TRBD1. This CDR3 has 13 residues. V shed 4 bases and J 8 bases; nucleotides not matched to a gene: 2. CDR1 and CDR2 (germline): KGHSH, LQKENI. The CDR3 is CASSRDRDEKLFF. The CDR3 nucleotides read TGTGCCAGCTCACGGGACAGGGACGAAAAACTGTTTTTT. Combining the CDR3 with reference TRBV18 and TRBJ1-4 gives the whole variable domain NAGVMQNPRHLVRRRGQEARLRCSPMKGHSHVYWYRQLPEEGLKFMVYLQKENIIDESGMPKERFSAEFPKEGPSILRIQQVVRGDSAAYFCASSRDRDEKLFFGSGTQLSVL.

This chain uses TRBV29-1 with TRBJ1-2; D is possibly TRBD1 (6 bases). Trimming stripped 3 bases from V and 8 bases from J, with 16 bases between. CDR3 length: 13 residues. Germline V CDR1 and CDR2: SQVTM, ANQGSEA. CDR3 amino acids: CSVEGALRKGYTF. The CDR3 DNA is TGCAGCGTTGAGGGGGCGCTTAGGAAGGGCTACACCTTC.

The CDR3 spells CASSQGTGSGANVLTF. In DNA, the CDR3 is TGCGCCAGCAGCCAAGGGACAGGGTCTGGGGCCAACGTCCTGACTTTC. The chain couples TRBV4-3 to TRBJ2-6, with 8 bases that match TRBD1. The CDR3 extends over 16 amino acids. Germline loops: CDR1 LGHNA, CDR2 YSLEER. V lost 1 base and J lost 1; bases outside the gene matches: 0.

The V gene is TRBV19, the J gene TRBJ1-4; the D is unclear. Trimming removed 4 bases at V and 6 bases at J, with 9 bases between. The CDR3 is 13 residues long. Germline V lookup: CDR1 LNHDA, CDR2 SQIVND (reference sequence). The chain's CDR3 is CASSRASDEKLFF. The CDR3 nucleotides read TGTGCCAGTAGTAGGGCCTCGGATGAAAAACTGTTTTTT.

The V call is TRBV6-5, the J call TRBJ2-7; TRBD1 matches 9 bases. The CDR3 loop spans 12 amino acids. Germline V gene lookup returns CDR1 MNHEY and CDR2 SVGAGI. V lost 6 bases to trimming and J lost 6 bases; unmatched junction nucleotides: 3. CDR3 nucleotide sequence: TGTGCCAGCAGGCGGACAGGGGCCGAGCAGTACTTC. Its translation is CASRRTGAEQYF.

The V and J genes are TRBV3-1 (or the pseudogene TRBV3-2) and TRBJ1-6; 7 nucleotides agree with TRBD1. CDR3 length equals 14 residues. J was trimmed by 10 bases and V by 11 bases; bases with no gene match: 14. Germline V gene lookup returns CDR1 LGHDT and CDR2 YNNKEL (reference sequence). As DNA, the CDR3 is TGTGCCTCGAAATCAGGGGGGCCGGGGTCACCCCTCCACTTT. It codes for CASKSGGPGSPLHF.

This clone was recorded only once. This chain connects TRBV11-2 to TRBJ2-2; TRBD1 matches 7 bases. The CDR3 sequence is 15 residues long. Germline V gene lookup returns CDR1 SGHAT and CDR2 FQNNGV. J lost 4 bases, V lost 4 bases, and 6 bases had no gene match. Written as DNA, the CDR3 is TGTGCCAGCAGCTCCCAGGGGGTTGGCACCGGGGAGCTGTTTTTT. It yields the protein CASSSQGVGTGELFF.

Worth noting for this clone: Other DNA sequences in this specimen translate into the identical CDR3. V is TRBV5-1 and J is TRBJ2-5, with D possibly being TRBD1 (5 bases). The CDR3 length is 13 residues. CDR1 and CDR2 from the germline V gene are SGHRS and YFSETQ. V was clipped by 2 bases and J by 3 bases, with 8 bases between them. CDR3 sequence reads: CASSFEGEETQYF. In nucleotides, the CDR3 is TGCGCCAGCAGCTTCGAAGGGGAAGAGACCCAGTACTTC. The whole variable domain, remainder taken from reference TRBV5-1 and TRBJ2-5, is KAGVTQTPRYLIKTRGQQVTLSCSPISGHRSVSWYQQTPGQGLQFLFEYFSETQRNKGNFPGRFSGRQFSNSRSEMNVSTLELGDSALYLCASSFEGEETQYFGPGTRLLVL.

The CDR3 DNA sequence: TGCGCCAGCAGCGGGACACCAATCTACGAGCAGTACTTC. It yields the protein CASSGTPIYEQYF. V usage is TRBV10-1 and J usage is TRBJ2-7, with D tentatively TRBD1 (6 bases). The CDR3 runs to 13 residues. Germline values: CDR1 WNHNN, CDR2 SYGVQD (reference sequence). V lost 6 bases and J 3 bases, leaving 12 bases between the germline ends.

CDR3 sequence: CASLPGYNSPLHF. For the CDR3, the DNA is TGTGCCAGTCTTCCGGGGTATAATTCACCCCTCCACTTT. The genes are TRBV19 and TRBJ1-6; D is uncertain. Germline V gene sequence: CDR1 LNHDA, CDR2 SQIVND (reference sequence). This CDR3 comprises 13 residues. Trimming took 8 bases from V and 4 from J, leaving 9 bases between them.

This clone has only a few counts. J is TRBJ2-2 and V is TRBV7-2, with D uncertain. V was cut by 0 bases and J by 6 bases, with 8 bases left in between. CDR1 is SGHTA and CDR2 is FQGNSA in the germline V gene. The CDR3 runs to 14 residues. Written as DNA, the CDR3 is TGTGCCAGCAGCTTAGCGGGCCCCCCCGGGGAGCTGTTTTTT. Amino acid sequence: CASSLAGPPGELFF.

V and J are TRBV5-1 and TRBJ2-1; the D gene is possibly TRBD2 (6 bases). Trimming removed 4 bases from V and 6 bases from J, with 20 bases in between. The CDR3 extends over 16 amino acids. Germline V gives CDR1 SGHRS, CDR2 YFSETQ. CDR3 sequence: CASSPGVSGPRNEQFF. CDR3 DNA: TGCGCCAGCAGCCCGGGGGTGAGCGGGCCTCGCAATGAGCAGTTCTTC.

V usage is TRBV28 and J usage is TRBJ2-7; the match to TRBD2 covers 8 bases. Looked up from germline, CDR1 is MDHEN and CDR2 is SYDVKM. This CDR3 has 13 amino acids. The V segment lost 3 bases and the J segment 7 bases; nucleotides outside the gene matches: 5. The CDR3 protein is CASSFGGAREQYF. The CDR3 coding sequence is TGTGCCAGCAGTTTCGGGGGGGCGCGGGAGCAGTACTTC.

The V and J genes are TRBV19 and TRBJ1-1; the match to TRBD1 covers 8 bases. The CDR3 totals 16 residues. Germline V lookup: CDR1 LNHDA, CDR2 SQIVND (reference sequence). With V trimmed by 4 bases and J by 7 bases, 14 bases remained unmatched. This CDR3 is CASSTPGTGRLLEAFF. As DNA, the CDR3 is TGTGCCAGTAGTACTCCCGGGACAGGTCGTCTCCTTGAAGCTTTCTTT.

This chain joins TRBV28 and TRBJ1-6, with D possibly matching TRBD1 (6 bases). Trimming pared 9 bases from V and 11 bases from J, leaving 20 bases between. The CDR3 runs 14 residues. Germline V gene sequence: CDR1 MDHEN, CDR2 SYDVKM. CDR3 DNA: TGTGCCAGTTCTAAAGGGGGAGCCCGCGCACCCCTCCACTTT. Its translation is CASSKGGARAPLHF. Full variable domain (remainder filled in from reference TRBV28 and TRBJ1-6): DVKVTQSSRYLVKRTGEKVFLECVQDMDHENMFWYRQDPGLGLRLIYFSYDVKMKEKGDIPEGYSVSREKKERFSLILESASTNQTSMYLCASSKGGARAPLHFGNGTRLTVT.

The table lists this clone with a count of one. J is TRBJ1-2 and V is TRBV30, with TRBD1 identical over 10 bases. V shed 5 bases, J shed 4 bases, and the junction held 7 bases outside the gene matches. There are 14 residues in the CDR3. Germline values: CDR1 GTSNPN, CDR2 SVGIG (reference sequence). Here the CDR3 reads CAWARDRGSYGYTF. The CDR3 region has the DNA TGTGCCTGGGCCCGGGACAGGGGTTCCTATGGCTACACCTTC.

This chain links TRBV9 with TRBJ1-2; D not certain. Trimming took off 0 bases at V and 6 bases at J, with 12 bases between the two ends. The CDR3 is 14 amino acids. The germline V gene has CDR1 SGDLS and CDR2 YYNGEE. This CDR3 is CASSVVGSRDGYTF. The CDR3 DNA is TGTGCCAGCAGCGTAGTAGGGAGTAGGGATGGCTACACCTTC.

The CDR3 nucleotides read TGCGCCAGCAGCCAAGGACAGATTAATGAAAAACTGTTTTTT. It codes for CASSQGQINEKLFF. The gene calls are TRBV5-1 and TRBJ1-4, with D perhaps TRBD1 (6 bases). The germline V gene encodes CDR1 SGHRS and CDR2 YFSETQ. V dropped 4 bases and J dropped 4 bases, with 11 bases sitting between them. The CDR3 has 14 amino acids.

The chain combines TRBV11-1 with TRBJ2-1; 11 bases map to TRBD2. This CDR3 has 15 amino acids. Germline V gene data show CDR1 as SGHAT and CDR2 as FQDESV (reference sequence). V shed 6 bases, J shed 7 bases, and the junction held 8 bases outside the gene matches. CDR3 sequence reads: CASRIGLAGPNEQFF. CDR3 sequence (DNA): TGTGCCAGCAGGATAGGACTAGCGGGCCCTAATGAGCAGTTCTTC.

The V and J genes are TRBV7-7 and TRBJ2-7; TRBD1 matches 11 bases. The CDR3 covers 15 residues. J was trimmed by 7 bases and V by 5 bases; bases with no gene match: 10. Germline V lookup: CDR1 SSHAT, CDR2 FNYEAQ (reference sequence). The DNA of the CDR3 is TGTGCCAGCAGCCCCGGACGGGACAGGGGGTTGGAGCAGTACTTC. As protein: CASSPGRDRGLEQYF. The complete variable domain, with remaining parts taken from reference TRBV7-7 and TRBJ2-7, reads GAGVSQSPRYKVTKRGQDVTLRCDPISSHATLYWYQQALGQGPEFLTYFNYEAQPDKSGLPSDRFSAERPEGSISTLTIQRTEQRDSAMYRCASSPGRDRGLEQYFGPGTRLTVT.

The genes are TRBV5-1 and TRBJ1-1; possible D gene TRBD1, 5 bases. Per germline, CDR1 SGHRS and CDR2 YFSETQ. The germline V and J ends were trimmed by 2 bases and 1 base, with 12 bases remaining between them. The CDR3 has 15 amino acids. CDR3 loop: CASSFQGGGNTEAFF. CDR3 DNA: TGCGCCAGCAGCTTTCAGGGAGGCGGGAACACTGAAGCTTTCTTT.